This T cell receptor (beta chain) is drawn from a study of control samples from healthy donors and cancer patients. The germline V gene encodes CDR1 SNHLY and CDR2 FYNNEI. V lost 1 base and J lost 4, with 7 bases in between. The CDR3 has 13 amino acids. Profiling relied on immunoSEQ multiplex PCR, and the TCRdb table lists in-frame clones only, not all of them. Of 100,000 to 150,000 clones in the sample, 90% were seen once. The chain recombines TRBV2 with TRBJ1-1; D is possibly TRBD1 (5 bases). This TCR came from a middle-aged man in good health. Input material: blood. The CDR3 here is CASSEDGGTEAFF. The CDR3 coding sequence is TGTGCCAGCAGTGAAGATGGGGGCACTGAAGCTTTCTTT. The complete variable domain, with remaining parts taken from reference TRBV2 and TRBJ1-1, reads EPEVTQTPSHQVTQMGQEVILRCVPISNHLYFYWYRQILGQKVEFLVSFYNNEISEKSEIFDDQFSVERPDGSNFTLKIRSTKLEDSAMYFCASSEDGGTEAFFGQGTRLTVV.